The clone carrying this T cell receptor beta chain turned up a few times. No antigen is known for it. The sample originates from a study of T cell responses to AZD1222 COVID-19 vaccine. The study, taken as a whole, reports: Vaccine-associated CD4 TCRs spanned spike, dominant at 160-218 and 743-854. Nearly half of spike-specific TCRs reportedly go after variant regions that carry no mutations.

The CDR3 is 14 residues long. Germline V lookup: CDR1 SGHRS, CDR2 YFSETQ. The germline V and J ends were trimmed by 4 bases and 4 bases, with 12 bases remaining between them. TCRdb's copy holds only in-frame clones and misses some; the assay was immunoSEQ multiplex PCR. The sample has some 180,000 clones, around 90% seen once. The material was peripheral blood, obtained 28 days after the second AZD1222 dose. This TCR was recovered from an adult who received the AZD1222 COVID-19 vaccine. This sequence joins TRBV5-1 and TRBJ2-1; D possibly corresponds to TRBD1 (6 bases). The CDR3 bases are TGCGCCAGCAGCCGGGACAACGATTACAATGAGCAGTTCTTC. Translating it yields CASSRDNDYNEQFF.